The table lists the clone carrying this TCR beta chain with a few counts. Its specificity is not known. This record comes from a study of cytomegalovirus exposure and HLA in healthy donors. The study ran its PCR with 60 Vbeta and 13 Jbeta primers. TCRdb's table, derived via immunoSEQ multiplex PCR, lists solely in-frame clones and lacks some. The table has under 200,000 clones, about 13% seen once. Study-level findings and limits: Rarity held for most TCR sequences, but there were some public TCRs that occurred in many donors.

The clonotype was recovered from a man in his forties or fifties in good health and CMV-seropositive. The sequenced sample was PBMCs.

CDR3 in DNA: TGTGCCAGCAGTTCCGAGAAGGGCAGGGTATCCTATAATTCACCCCTCCACTTT. This sequence encodes CASSSEKGRVSYNSPLHF. V and J are TRBV27 and TRBJ1-6; D is perhaps TRBD1 (5 bases). The CDR3 totals 18 residues. Per the germline V gene, CDR1 is MNHEY and CDR2 is SMNVEV (reference sequence). The germline V and J ends were trimmed by 4 bases and 1 base, with 17 bases remaining between them.